This TCR beta chain was documented in a study of identical twins. About this clonotype itself: Its antigen is as yet unknown.

This CDR3 comprises 15 residues. Trimming removed 5 bases at V and 9 bases at J, with 17 bases between. Germline CDR1 reads SGHTA; CDR2 reads FQGTGA. TCRdb processed the 5' RACE reads anew with MiXCR; each CDR3 protein has one entry. The sample contains about 470,000 distinct CDR3 sequences, roughly a quarter of which appear only once. Whole-study results and caveats: High-abundance cord blood beta clonotypes had fewer insertions; memory repertoires showed none.

The sample was also reused in another study, on T cells expressing NK-cell markers.

The rearrangement uses TRBV7-3 and TRBJ1-6; D might be TRBD1 (6 bases). Sequencing was done on a sample of CD4+ T cells sorted from blood. The clonotype comes from a woman between 18 and 30 years old in good health. The CDR3 DNA reads TGTGCCAGCAGCGCCCGTCCAGGGGTAGGTTCACCCCTCCACTTT. This gives the protein CASSARPGVGSPLHF.